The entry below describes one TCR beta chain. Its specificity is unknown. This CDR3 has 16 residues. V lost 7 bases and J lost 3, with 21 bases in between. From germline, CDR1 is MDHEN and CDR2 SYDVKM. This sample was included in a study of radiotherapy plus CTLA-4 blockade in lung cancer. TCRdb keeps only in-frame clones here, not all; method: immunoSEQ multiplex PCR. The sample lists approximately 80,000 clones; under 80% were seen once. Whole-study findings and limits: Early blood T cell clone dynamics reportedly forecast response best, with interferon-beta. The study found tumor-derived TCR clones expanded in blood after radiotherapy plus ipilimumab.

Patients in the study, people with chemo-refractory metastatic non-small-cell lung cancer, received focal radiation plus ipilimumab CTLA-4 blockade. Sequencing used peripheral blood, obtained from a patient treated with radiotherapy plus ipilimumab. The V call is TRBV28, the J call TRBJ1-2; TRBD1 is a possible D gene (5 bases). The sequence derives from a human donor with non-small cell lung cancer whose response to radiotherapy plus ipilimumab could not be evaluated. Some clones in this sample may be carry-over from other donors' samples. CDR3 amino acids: CASTISGPPGDYGYTF. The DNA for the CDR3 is TGTGCCAGCACCATCTCCGGACCGCCGGGGGACTATGGCTACACCTTC.